The rows below give T cell receptor beta chains drawn from one sample of a study of blood T cell repertoires in COVID-19. This table comes from immunoSEQ multiplex PCR, and its TCRdb copy is limited to in-frame clones, with some not included. The data show roughly 200,000 clones, about 83% seen once. Sequencing input: PBMCs or T cells enriched from blood (not recorded which). The receptor source for this set is a woman under 40 who had recovered from COVID-19. Both conserved end residues are part of each CDR3. The order of the fields is V gene, D gene, clone size, J gene, CDR3 protein, CDR3 DNA. A D gene is named only where the DNA matches it firmly. Part of the rows lack a size; the others show once, few, many or a class for expanded clones.

v_call: TRBV28
d_call: TRBD2
clone_size: .
j_call: TRBJ2-1
cdr3_aa: CASRLTSGRSGEQFF
cdr3_nt: TGTGCCAGCAGACTCACTAGCGGGAGAAGCGGTGAGCAGTTCTTC

v_call: TRBV3-1/TRBV3-2
d_call: TRBD2
clone_size: few
j_call: TRBJ2-1
cdr3_aa: CASSVSGSLNEQFF
cdr3_nt: TGTGCCAGCAGTGTCAGCGGGAGTCTCAATGAGCAGTTCTTC

v_call: TRBV5-5
d_call: TRBD1
clone_size: .
j_call: TRBJ1-6
cdr3_aa: CASSLGGWGSPLHF
cdr3_nt: TGTGCCAGCAGCTTAGGGGGCTGGGGTTCACCCCTCCACTTT

v_call: TRBV7-9
d_call: TRBD2
clone_size: .
j_call: TRBJ2-5
cdr3_aa: CASSLFSGLDFSEETQYF
cdr3_nt: TGTGCCAGCAGCTTATTTTCGGGACTAGATTTTTCAGAAGAGACCCAGTACTTC

v_call: TRBV3-1/TRBV3-2
d_call: .
clone_size: .
j_call: TRBJ1-2
cdr3_aa: CASSYKDTGFRGYTF
cdr3_nt: TGTGCCAGCAGCTACAAAGATACAGGGTTTAGGGGCTACACCTTC

v_call: TRBV5-1
d_call: .
clone_size: .
j_call: TRBJ2-1
cdr3_aa: CASSFWTRANNEQFF
cdr3_nt: TGCGCCAGCAGCTTTTGGACAAGGGCCAACAATGAGCAGTTCTTC

v_call: TRBV4-1
d_call: TRBD1
clone_size: once
j_call: TRBJ2-7
cdr3_aa: CASSQNRGNEQYF
cdr3_nt: TGCGCCAGCAGCCAAAACAGGGGTAACGAGCAGTACTTC

v_call: TRBV10-3
d_call: TRBD1
clone_size: .
j_call: TRBJ2-3
cdr3_aa: CAISHPEDRGTDTQYF
cdr3_nt: TGTGCCATCAGTCATCCTGAGGACAGGGGCACAGATACGCAGTATTTT

v_call: TRBV27
d_call: .
clone_size: .
j_call: TRBJ2-5
cdr3_aa: CASSLLAAETQYF
cdr3_nt: TGTGCCAGCAGTTTACTGGCGGCCGAGACCCAGTACTTC

v_call: TRBV30
d_call: TRBD2
clone_size: .
j_call: TRBJ2-7
cdr3_aa: CAVLAGVYEQYF
cdr3_nt: TGTGCTGTTTTAGCGGGAGTCTACGAGCAGTACTTC

v_call: TRBV28
d_call: TRBD1
clone_size: .
j_call: TRBJ1-4
cdr3_aa: CASSLYRTGYEKLFF
cdr3_nt: TGTGCCAGCAGTTTATATCGGACAGGGTATGAAAAACTGTTTTTT

v_call: TRBV28
d_call: TRBD2
clone_size: .
j_call: TRBJ2-7
cdr3_aa: CASNQGRTSGRPYEQYF
cdr3_nt: TGTGCCAGCAATCAGGGGCGGACTAGCGGGAGGCCCTACGAGCAGTACTTC

v_call: TRBV5-4
d_call: TRBD1
clone_size: .
j_call: TRBJ2-1
cdr3_aa: CASSLSPLGQHNEQFF
cdr3_nt: TGTGCCAGCAGCTTGTCGCCCCTGGGACAGCACAATGAGCAGTTCTTC

v_call: TRBV7-3
d_call: .
clone_size: .
j_call: TRBJ2-2
cdr3_aa: CASRMTSNTGELFF
cdr3_nt: TGTGCCAGCAGGATGACTAGTAACACCGGGGAGCTGTTTTTT

v_call: TRBV6-5
d_call: TRBD1
clone_size: .
j_call: TRBJ1-2
cdr3_aa: CASSIAGQRNYGYTF
cdr3_nt: TGTGCCAGCAGTATCGCGGGACAGCGGAACTATGGCTACACCTTC

v_call: TRBV6-1
d_call: TRBD2
clone_size: .
j_call: TRBJ2-3
cdr3_aa: CASSGVAGVKSDTQYF
cdr3_nt: TGTGCCAGCAGTGGGGTAGCGGGGGTCAAGTCGGATACGCAGTATTTT

v_call: TRBV28
d_call: TRBD2
clone_size: once
j_call: TRBJ2-4
cdr3_aa: CASSSSGRARSKNIQYF
cdr3_nt: TGTGCCAGCAGTTCTAGCGGGAGGGCCCGTAGCAAAAACATTCAGTACTTC

v_call: TRBV25-1
d_call: .
clone_size: .
j_call: TRBJ2-7
cdr3_aa: CASSELYRFYEQYF
cdr3_nt: TGTGCCAGCAGTGAATTGTACAGGTTCTACGAGCAGTACTTC

v_call: TRBV11-3
d_call: TRBD2
clone_size: .
j_call: TRBJ2-1
cdr3_aa: CASSSSGESYNEQFF
cdr3_nt: TGTGCCAGCAGCTCTAGCGGGGAGTCTTACAATGAGCAGTTCTTC

v_call: TRBV30
d_call: .
clone_size: .
j_call: TRBJ1-6
cdr3_aa: CAWTQGFNSPLHF
cdr3_nt: TGTGCCTGGACACAGGGTTTTAATTCACCCCTCCACTTT

v_call: TRBV7-2
d_call: .
clone_size: once
j_call: TRBJ2-7
cdr3_aa: CASSLVQGSSYEQYF
cdr3_nt: TGTGCCAGCAGCTTGGTTCAGGGGTCCTCCTACGAGCAGTACTTC

v_call: TRBV4-1
d_call: .
clone_size: .
j_call: TRBJ1-2
cdr3_aa: CASSHPQGATNYGYTF
cdr3_nt: TGCGCCAGCAGCCACCCCCAAGGGGCAACTAACTATGGCTACACCTTC

v_call: TRBV6-5
d_call: TRBD1
clone_size: .
j_call: TRBJ1-6
cdr3_aa: CASSYGQGFNSPLHF
cdr3_nt: TGTGCCAGCAGTTACGGACAGGGGTTTAATTCACCCCTCCACTTT

v_call: TRBV6-5
d_call: .
clone_size: .
j_call: TRBJ2-7
cdr3_aa: CASSYSQGGPEQYF
cdr3_nt: TGTGCCAGCAGTTACTCGCAGGGGGGTCCCGAGCAGTACTTC

v_call: TRBV11-1
d_call: .
clone_size: .
j_call: TRBJ1-2
cdr3_aa: CASSLGHGGYGYTF
cdr3_nt: TGTGCCAGCAGCTTAGGTCACGGAGGGTATGGCTACACCTTC

v_call: TRBV29-1
d_call: TRBD2
clone_size: once
j_call: TRBJ2-3
cdr3_aa: CSVRTSGRESTQYF
cdr3_nt: TGCAGCGTCCGGACTAGCGGGAGGGAGAGTACGCAGTATTTT

v_call: TRBV11-2
d_call: .
clone_size: .
j_call: TRBJ2-7
cdr3_aa: CASSLGGSEQYF
cdr3_nt: TGTGCCAGCAGCTTAGGAGGAAGCGAGCAGTACTTC

v_call: TRBV2
d_call: TRBD2
clone_size: .
j_call: TRBJ2-2
cdr3_aa: CASISGTSGSFAGELFF
cdr3_nt: TGTGCCAGCATCTCAGGAACTAGCGGGAGTTTTGCCGGGGAGCTGTTTTTT

v_call: TRBV19
d_call: .
clone_size: .
j_call: TRBJ1-4
cdr3_aa: CASIGRDRDEKLFF
cdr3_nt: TGTGCCAGTATCGGGAGGGATCGTGATGAAAAACTGTTTTTT

v_call: TRBV2
d_call: .
clone_size: few
j_call: TRBJ2-1
cdr3_aa: CASSAEALFSYNEQFF
cdr3_nt: TGTGCCAGCAGTGCGGAAGCGCTGTTCTCCTACAATGAGCAGTTCTTC

v_call: TRBV18
d_call: .
clone_size: .
j_call: TRBJ2-3
cdr3_aa: CASSRPFDRSYTDTQYF
cdr3_nt: TGTGCCAGCTCACGACCTTTTGACAGGAGCTACACAGATACGCAGTATTTT

v_call: TRBV18
d_call: .
clone_size: few
j_call: TRBJ1-2
cdr3_aa: CASSPDTVGGYTF
cdr3_nt: TGTGCCAGCTCACCCGACACTGTCGGTGGCTACACCTTC

v_call: TRBV2
d_call: .
clone_size: .
j_call: TRBJ1-2
cdr3_aa: CASTTTLVANYGYTF
cdr3_nt: TGTGCCAGCACTACGACTCTGGTTGCTAACTATGGCTACACCTTC

v_call: TRBV6-2/TRBV6-3
d_call: .
clone_size: few
j_call: TRBJ1-3
cdr3_aa: CASSYDQGSSGNTIYF
cdr3_nt: TGTGCCAGCAGTTACGACCAGGGGAGCTCTGGAAACACCATATATTTT

v_call: TRBV3-1/TRBV3-2
d_call: TRBD2
clone_size: few
j_call: TRBJ2-7
cdr3_aa: CASSQGLAGGTYEQYF
cdr3_nt: TGTGCCAGCAGCCAGGGTCTAGCGGGAGGAACCTACGAGCAGTACTTC

v_call: TRBV5-5
d_call: .
clone_size: .
j_call: TRBJ1-5
cdr3_aa: CATFFGGAYSNQPQHF
cdr3_nt: TGTGCCACCTTCTTCGGCGGGGCCTATAGCAATCAGCCCCAGCATTTT

v_call: TRBV4-2
d_call: .
clone_size: few
j_call: TRBJ2-7
cdr3_aa: CASSPSGQVYEQYF
cdr3_nt: TGTGCCAGCAGCCCCTCGGGACAAGTATACGAGCAGTACTTC

v_call: TRBV9
d_call: TRBD2
clone_size: .
j_call: TRBJ2-1
cdr3_aa: CASSALAGDEQFF
cdr3_nt: TGTGCCAGCAGCGCCCTAGCGGGGGATGAGCAGTTCTTC

v_call: TRBV3-1/TRBV3-2
d_call: TRBD1
clone_size: .
j_call: TRBJ2-4
cdr3_aa: CASSQDGQDTNIQYF
cdr3_nt: TGTGCCAGCAGCCAAGACGGACAGGACACAAACATTCAGTACTTC

v_call: TRBV28
d_call: TRBD1
clone_size: once
j_call: TRBJ1-2
cdr3_aa: CASSLDRGGYTF
cdr3_nt: TGTGCCAGCAGTTTAGACAGGGGCGGCTACACCTTC

v_call: TRBV19
d_call: TRBD1
clone_size: .
j_call: TRBJ1-5
cdr3_aa: CASTDRVVRNQPQHF
cdr3_nt: TGTGCCAGTACGGACAGGGTTGTGCGCAATCAGCCCCAGCATTTT

v_call: TRBV4-1
d_call: TRBD1
clone_size: .
j_call: TRBJ1-4
cdr3_aa: CASSHPGTGENEKLFF
cdr3_nt: TGCGCCAGCAGCCACCCGGGGACAGGCGAAAATGAAAAACTGTTTTTT

v_call: TRBV7-3
d_call: .
clone_size: .
j_call: TRBJ2-4
cdr3_aa: CASSLDSRNIQYF
cdr3_nt: TGTGCCAGCAGCCTGGACAGTCGAAACATTCAGTACTTC

v_call: TRBV4-1
d_call: TRBD2
clone_size: .
j_call: TRBJ2-2
cdr3_aa: CASRKLAVNTGELFF
cdr3_nt: TGCGCCAGCAGAAAACTAGCGGTGAACACCGGGGAGCTGTTTTTT

v_call: TRBV19
d_call: TRBD1
clone_size: .
j_call: TRBJ2-2
cdr3_aa: CASSAMWGQGAQSITGELFF
cdr3_nt: TGTGCCAGTAGTGCGATGTGGGGACAGGGGGCCCAATCTATTACCGGGGAGCTGTTTTTT

v_call: TRBV7-9
d_call: .
clone_size: .
j_call: TRBJ1-5
cdr3_aa: CASSLGAKPQHF
cdr3_nt: TGTGCCAGCAGCTTAGGGGCCAAGCCCCAGCATTTT

v_call: TRBV2
d_call: .
clone_size: .
j_call: TRBJ1-2
cdr3_aa: CATQGSSPYGYTF
cdr3_nt: TGTGCCACTCAGGGATCCTCTCCCTATGGCTACACCTTC

v_call: TRBV19
d_call: .
clone_size: .
j_call: TRBJ2-7
cdr3_aa: CASSTSEGLGILYEQYF
cdr3_nt: TGTGCCAGTAGTACTTCAGAGGGTCTAGGTATTCTCTACGAGCAGTACTTC

v_call: TRBV30
d_call: .
clone_size: few
j_call: TRBJ1-1
cdr3_aa: CAWSVLVGAGESTEAFF
cdr3_nt: TGTGCCTGGAGTGTACTTGTGGGGGCGGGGGAGAGCACTGAAGCTTTCTTT

v_call: TRBV3-1/TRBV3-2
d_call: .
clone_size: .
j_call: TRBJ2-5
cdr3_aa: CASSGWGDAETQYF
cdr3_nt: TGTGCCAGCTCGGGGTGGGGGGACGCAGAGACCCAGTACTTC

v_call: TRBV19
d_call: .
clone_size: once
j_call: TRBJ2-1
cdr3_aa: CASSIMVGSYNEQFF
cdr3_nt: TGTGCCAGTAGTATAATGGTCGGTTCCTACAATGAGCAGTTCTTC

v_call: TRBV18
d_call: .
clone_size: .
j_call: TRBJ1-1
cdr3_aa: CASSLRGEQEF
cdr3_nt: TGTGCCAGCTCATTAAGGGGCGAACAGGAATTT

v_call: TRBV12-3/TRBV12-4
d_call: TRBD1
clone_size: .
j_call: TRBJ1-2
cdr3_aa: CASSRGQSYGYTF
cdr3_nt: TGTGCCAGCAGTCGGGGACAGAGCTATGGCTACACCTTC

v_call: TRBV30
d_call: TRBD2
clone_size: .
j_call: TRBJ2-1
cdr3_aa: CAWSVGLALGEQFF
cdr3_nt: TGTGCCTGGAGTGTGGGACTAGCGTTGGGTGAGCAGTTCTTC

v_call: TRBV11-2
d_call: TRBD2
clone_size: .
j_call: TRBJ2-7
cdr3_aa: CASSASGNFYEQYF
cdr3_nt: TGTGCCAGCAGCGCAAGCGGGAACTTCTACGAGCAGTACTTC

v_call: TRBV19
d_call: TRBD1
clone_size: .
j_call: TRBJ1-5
cdr3_aa: CASTETGYSNQPQHF
cdr3_nt: TGTGCCAGTACCGAGACAGGGTATAGCAATCAGCCCCAGCATTTT

v_call: TRBV28
d_call: .
clone_size: .
j_call: TRBJ1-5
cdr3_aa: CASSLHQGAGRNQPQHF
cdr3_nt: TGTGCCAGCAGTTTACATCAGGGAGCGGGGAGGAATCAGCCCCAGCATTTT

v_call: TRBV6-5
d_call: .
clone_size: .
j_call: TRBJ2-1
cdr3_aa: CASSYSPGQGRNEQFF
cdr3_nt: TGTGCCAGCAGTTACTCTCCGGGACAAGGGCGTAATGAGCAGTTCTTC

v_call: TRBV4-2
d_call: .
clone_size: once
j_call: TRBJ2-3
cdr3_aa: CASSQSWRASTDTQYF
cdr3_nt: TGTGCCAGCAGCCAAAGTTGGAGAGCTAGCACAGATACGCAGTATTTT

v_call: TRBV2
d_call: TRBD2
clone_size: .
j_call: TRBJ2-1
cdr3_aa: CASLREGDEQFF
cdr3_nt: TGTGCCAGTCTCAGGGAGGGCGATGAGCAGTTCTTC